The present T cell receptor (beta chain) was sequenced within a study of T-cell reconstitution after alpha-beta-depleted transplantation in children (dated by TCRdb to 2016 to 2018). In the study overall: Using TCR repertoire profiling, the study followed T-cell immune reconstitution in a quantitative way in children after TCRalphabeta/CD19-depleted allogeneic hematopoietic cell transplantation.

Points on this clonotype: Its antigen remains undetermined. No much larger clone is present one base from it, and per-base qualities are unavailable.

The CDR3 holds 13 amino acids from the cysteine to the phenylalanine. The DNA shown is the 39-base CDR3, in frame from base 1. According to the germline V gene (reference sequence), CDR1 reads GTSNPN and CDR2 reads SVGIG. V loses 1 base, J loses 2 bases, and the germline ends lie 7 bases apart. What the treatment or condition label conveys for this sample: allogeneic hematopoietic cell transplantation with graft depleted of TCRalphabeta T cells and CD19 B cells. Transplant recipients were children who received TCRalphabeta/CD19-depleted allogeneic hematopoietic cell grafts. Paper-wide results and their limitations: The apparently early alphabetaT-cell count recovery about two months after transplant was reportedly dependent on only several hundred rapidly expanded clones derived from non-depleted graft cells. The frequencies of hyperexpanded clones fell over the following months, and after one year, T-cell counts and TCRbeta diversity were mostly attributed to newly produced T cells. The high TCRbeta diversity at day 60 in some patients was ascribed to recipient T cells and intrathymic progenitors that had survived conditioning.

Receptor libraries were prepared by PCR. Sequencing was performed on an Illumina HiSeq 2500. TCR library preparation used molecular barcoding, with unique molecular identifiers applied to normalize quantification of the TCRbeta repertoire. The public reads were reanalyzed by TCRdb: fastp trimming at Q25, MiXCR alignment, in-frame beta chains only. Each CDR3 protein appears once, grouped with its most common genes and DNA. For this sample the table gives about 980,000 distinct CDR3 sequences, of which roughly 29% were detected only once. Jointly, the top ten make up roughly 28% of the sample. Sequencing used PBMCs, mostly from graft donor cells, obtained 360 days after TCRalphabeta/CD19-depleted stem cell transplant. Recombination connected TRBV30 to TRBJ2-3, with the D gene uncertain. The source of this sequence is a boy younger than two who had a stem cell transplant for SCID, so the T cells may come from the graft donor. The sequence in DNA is TGTGCCTGGAGTGCCGTCACCACAGATACGCAGTATTTT. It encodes CAWSAVTTDTQYF.